Shown below are 22 T cell receptor beta chains from a single sample sequenced in a study of PD-1 blockade in mismatch repair-deficient tumors. Assay used: immunoSEQ multiplex PCR; TCRdb lists only in-frame clones, some missing. In the table there are 100,000 or so clones, about 79% of which are singletons. This specimen consisted of peripheral blood, obtained roughly 36 weeks after starting pembrolizumab. The receptors derive from an adult with mismatch repair-deficient cancer.

The rearrangement links TRBV7-3 to TRBJ1-1; D unclear. With 0 bases removed from V and 3 bases from J, the gap between germline ends came to 11 bases. CDR1 SGHTA and CDR2 FQGTGA come from the germline V gene. CDR3 size: 15 residues. The CDR3 sequence: CASSLTGGRDTEAFF. The CDR3 DNA sequence: TGTGCCAGCAGCTTAACGGGAGGCCGGGACACTGAAGCTTTCTTT.

This sequence joins TRBV7-8 and TRBJ2-7; no clear D gene. This CDR3 is 13 amino acids long. Trimming took off 2 bases at V and 1 base at J, with 6 bases between the two ends. The germline CDR1 and CDR2 sequences are SGHVS and FQNEAQ. The CDR3 loop is CASSLSSSYEQYF. The CDR3 nucleotides are TGTGCCAGCAGCTTATCTAGTTCCTACGAGCAGTACTTC.

This chain connects TRBV6-5 to TRBJ1-3, with 10 bases aligning to TRBD1. With V trimmed by 6 bases and J by 4 bases, 3 bases remained unmatched. The germline gives CDR1 MNHEY, CDR2 SVGAGI. The CDR3 consists of 14 residues. For the CDR3, the DNA is TGTGCCAGCAGCCGGACAGGGGGGGGAAACACCATATATTTT. It codes for CASSRTGGGNTIYF.

The V call is TRBV4-3, the J call TRBJ2-7; D is undetermined. Trimming pared 4 bases from V and 0 bases from J, leaving 10 bases between. The CDR3 contains 14 residues. Germline CDR1 and CDR2: LGHNA and YSLEER. CDR3 bases: TGCGCCAGCAGCCGGGATCTCTTCTCCTACGAGCAGTACTTC. Translation gives CASSRDLFSYEQYF.

This chain joins TRBV7-2 and TRBJ1-2; 7 bases line up with TRBD1. Germline V gives CDR1 SGHTA, CDR2 FQGNSA. The CDR3 spans 16 residues. J gave up 2 bases and V 0 bases, and 6 bases lay outside the gene matches. CDR3 loop: CASSLASGQLNYGYTF. DNA of the CDR3: TGTGCCAGCAGCTTAGCCTCGGGACAGCTAAACTATGGCTACACCTTC.

This rearrangement joins TRBV6-1 to TRBJ2-1; the match to TRBD1 covers 7 bases. Unmatched junction bases numbered 4, after V lost 7 bases and J lost 4 bases. In germline, CDR1 is MNHNS, CDR2 SASEGT. CDR3 length: 13 residues. The CDR3 DNA is TGTGCCAGCATCGAGGGGGCTTACAATGAGCAGTTCTTC. Residues: CASIEGAYNEQFF.

Remarks on this clone: Other DNA sequences within the sample encode an identical CDR3. The V gene is TRBV19, the J gene TRBJ1-2, with a tentative D call TRBD1 (6 bases). CDR1 is LNHDA and CDR2 is SQIVND in the germline V gene (reference sequence). Trimming removed 1 base at V and 2 bases at J, with 11 bases between. The CDR3 length is 15 residues. CDR3 sequence (DNA): TGTGCCAGTAGTATAGCTTCAGGGGCCAACTATGGCTACACCTTC. Residues: CASSIASGANYGYTF.

CDR3 in amino acids: CASSGETGLPEAFF. Written as DNA, the CDR3 is TGTGCCAGCAGCGGAGAAACAGGTCTTCCTGAAGCTTTCTTT. V gene TRBV5-6 combines with J gene TRBJ1-1; D is possibly TRBD1 (5 bases). There are 14 residues in the CDR3. Trimming removed 4 bases from V and 6 bases from J, with 16 bases in between. Germline assignment: CDR1 SGHDT and CDR2 YYEEEE.

The chain couples TRBV11-2 to TRBJ1-1; maybe TRBD1 (5 bases). The CDR3 extends over 13 amino acids. The V gene's germline CDR1 is SGHAT and CDR2 FQNNGV. Deletions cut 0 bases from V and 8 bases from J, with 10 bases between. The CDR3 region has the DNA TGTGCCAGCAGCTTAGAGGGGCGACGGGAAGCTTTCTTT. Its protein is CASSLEGRREAFF. The entire variable domain, with the rest obtained from reference TRBV11-2 and TRBJ1-1, is as follows: EAGVAQSPRYKIIEKRQSVAFWCNPISGHATLYWYQQILGQGPKLLIQFQNNGVVDDSQLPKDRFSAERLKGVDSTLKIQPAKLEDSAVYLCASSLEGRREAFFGQGTRLTVV.

The genes are TRBV4-2 and TRBJ2-3, with TRBD2 matching over 12 bases. V dropped 5 bases and J dropped 2; count of bases not matched to a gene: 11. The germline V gene encodes CDR1 LGHNA and CDR2 YNFKEQ. This CDR3 has 18 residues. The CDR3 region has the DNA TGTGCCAGCAGCGTTATCCTAGCGGGAGGGCCTCTCACAGATACGCAGTATTTT. It translates to CASSVILAGGPLTDTQYF.

Here the CDR3 reads CASARKREVVYEQYF. For the CDR3, the DNA is TGTGCCAGCGCGAGGAAGCGGGAGGTTGTCTACGAGCAGTACTTC. V is TRBV6-6 and J is TRBJ2-7; 9 nucleotides line up with TRBD2. Germline V gene sequence: CDR1 MNHNY, CDR2 SVGAGI (reference sequence). There are 15 residues in the CDR3. The V gene end was trimmed by 8 bases and the J gene end by 3 bases; junction bases not matched to a gene: 11.

V gene TRBV4-1 combines with J gene TRBJ1-1; no firm D call. There are 13 residues in the CDR3. The V and J ends lost 4 bases and 5 bases respectively, with 11 bases between them. The germline V gene has CDR1 MGHRA and CDR2 YSYEKL. The CDR3 loop is CASSLGHETEAFF. The CDR3 DNA reads as TGCGCCAGCAGCCTTGGGCATGAAACTGAAGCTTTCTTT.

The chain joins TRBV27 to TRBJ2-3, with D possibly called TRBD1 or TRBD2 (5 bases each). There are 12 residues in the CDR3. Germline loops: CDR1 MNHEY, CDR2 SMNVEV (reference sequence). V lost 6 bases, J lost 6 bases, and 10 bases lay in between. The CDR3 DNA reads as TGTGCCAGCAGGCCCTGGGGGGATACGCAGTATTTT. Residues: CASRPWGDTQYF.

The chain uses TRBV19 and TRBJ1-5, with D possibly TRBD1 on 6 matching bases. Germline CDR1 is LNHDA and CDR2 is SQIVND (reference sequence). Trimming removed 5 bases at V and 6 bases at J, with 17 bases between. The CDR3 contains 15 residues. The chain's CDR3 is CASSPPRTVPQPQHF. Here the CDR3 DNA reads TGTGCCAGTAGTCCCCCACGGACAGTCCCTCAGCCCCAGCATTTT.

The rearrangement uses TRBV4-1 and TRBJ2-1; D gene uncertain. The V gene's germline CDR1 is MGHRA and CDR2 YSYEKL. Trimming left V 1 base short and J 6 bases short, with 4 bases between. The CDR3 extends over 12 amino acids. In nucleotides, the CDR3 is TGCGCCAGCAGCCAAGGATTCAATGAGCAGTTCTTC. It is translated as CASSQGFNEQFF.

The genes are TRBV30 and TRBJ1-1, with TRBD1 identical over 9 bases. CDR3 size: 19 residues. Trimming removed 0 bases from V and 2 bases from J; junction bases left unmatched: 16. The V gene's germline CDR1 is GTSNPN and CDR2 SVGIG (reference sequence). The CDR3 nucleotides read TGTGCCTGGAGTGTACTATTTATCAGGACAGGGGACATCAACACTGAAGCTTTCTTT. Translation: CAWSVLFIRTGDINTEAFF.

The CDR3 DNA is TGTGCCAGCAGCTTTAGCGGGAGGATGGAAAATGAGCAGTTCTTC. Amino acid sequence: CASSFSGRMENEQFF. J is TRBJ2-1 and V is TRBV11-3; TRBD2 matches 10 bases. The V segment lost 3 bases and the J segment 7 bases; nucleotides outside the gene matches: 6. Looked up from germline, CDR1 is SGHNT and CDR2 is YENEEA. CDR3 length: 15 amino acids.

The chain links TRBV7-8 to TRBJ2-5; no clear D gene. Germline-derived CDR1 and CDR2 are SGHVS and FQNEAQ. The CDR3 runs to 14 residues. Trimming took off 2 bases at V and 1 base at J, with 8 bases between the two ends. CDR3 nucleotide sequence: TGTGCCAGCAGCTTAAGGGTCATCCAAGAGACCCAGTACTTC. Its protein is CASSLRVIQETQYF. Full variable domain (missing parts from reference TRBV7-8 and TRBJ2-5): GAGVSQSPRYKVAKRGQDVALRCDPISGHVSLFWYQQALGQGPEFLTYFQNEAQLDKSGLPSDRFFAERPEGSVSTLKIQRTQQEDSAVYLCASSLRVIQETQYFGPGTRLLVL.

V gene TRBV5-5 combines with J gene TRBJ1-2; D unresolved. The V end lost 3 bases, the J end lost 4 bases, and 16 bases lay between the germline ends. Germline loops: CDR1 SGHKS, CDR2 YYEKEE (reference sequence). The CDR3 consists of 15 residues. In nucleotides, the CDR3 is TGTGCCAGCAGCTCTTTTAAAAGGCTCACCTATGGCTACACCTTC. Protein sequence: CASSSFKRLTYGYTF. Using reference TRBV5-5 and TRBJ1-2 for the parts outside the CDR3, the full variable domain is DAGVTQSPTHLIKTRGQQVTLRCSPISGHKSVSWYQQVLGQGPQFIFQYYEKEERGRGNFPDRFSARQFPNYSSELNVNALLLGDSALYLCASSSFKRLTYGYTFGSGTRLTVV.

The rearrangement joins TRBV7-8 to TRBJ2-2; the D is unclear. The CDR3 has 12 amino acids. V was clipped by 5 bases and J by 6 bases, with 7 bases between them. Germline lookup yields CDR1 SGHVS and CDR2 FQNEAQ. The chain's CDR3 is CASSLPPGELFF. For the CDR3, the DNA is TGTGCCAGCAGCCTACCACCCGGGGAGCTGTTTTTT.

The gene calls are TRBV6-5 and TRBJ1-1; 7 nucleotides agree with TRBD1. Germline V lookup: CDR1 MNHEY, CDR2 SVGAGI. The CDR3 is 14 amino acids. The V and J ends lost 5 bases and 4 bases, in that order; junction bases with no gene match: 7. CDR3 DNA sequence: TGTGCCAGCAGTCAAATAGACAGGGTCACTGAAGCTTTCTTT. As protein: CASSQIDRVTEAFF.

This clone was detected only a few times. The J gene is TRBJ2-7, the V gene TRBV2; maybe TRBD2 (5 bases). Germline V gives CDR1 SNHLY, CDR2 FYNNEI. The CDR3 length is 12 residues. Trimming shortened V by 6 bases and J by 0 bases, and 6 bases separated the two germline ends. The CDR3 sequence is CASSGDSYEQYF. The CDR3 nucleotides read TGTGCCAGCAGCGGGGACTCCTACGAGCAGTACTTC. The full variable domain, with the rest looked up from reference TRBV2 and TRBJ2-7, is EPEVTQTPSHQVTQMGQEVILRCVPISNHLYFYWYRQILGQKVEFLVSFYNNEISEKSEIFDDQFSVERPDGSNFTLKIRSTKLEDSAMYFCASSGDSYEQYFGPGTRLTVT.